One and the same sample provided the 10 T cell receptor beta chains below, sequenced in a study of blood T cell repertoires in COVID-19 (dated by TCRdb to about 2020). Libraries came from the immunoSEQ multiplex PCR assay. TCRdb obtained this table from immuneACCESS and retained in-frame rearrangements with V and J assigned. These tables miss some clones; where compared with another copy, unresolved V genes account for less than half of the shortfall, and the remainder is unexplained. For this sample the table gives about 100,000 clones, of which around 88% were detected only once. In total, the top ten clones hold 5% of the sample. The source material was peripheral blood. The receptors originated from a human donor in a cohort sampled during active COVID-19.

A few counts support this clone. The chain uses TRBV6-4 and TRBJ2-7, with 7 bases fitting TRBD2. CDR3 length: 15 amino acids. The germline V gene encodes CDR1 MRHNA and CDR2 SNTAGT. Trimming took 11 bases from V and 6 from J; bases not matched to a gene: 19. The CDR3 loop reads CARPGTTTPRPEQYF. Here the CDR3 DNA reads TGTGCCCGACCCGGGACTACCACACCCCGCCCCGAGCAGTACTTC.

The chain joins TRBV11-2 to TRBJ2-3; D gene ambiguous. CDR1 SGHAT and CDR2 FQNNGV come from the germline V gene. This CDR3 spans 13 amino acids. Deletions cut 4 bases from V and 6 bases from J, with 11 bases between. The CDR3 protein is CASSSQAIDTQYF. As DNA, the CDR3 is TGTGCCAGCAGCTCCCAAGCGATTGATACGCAGTATTTT.

This sequence joins TRBV2 and TRBJ2-5; D is unresolved. This CDR3 has 13 residues. V lost 4 bases and J lost 2, with 8 bases in between. Germline-derived CDR1 and CDR2 are SNHLY and FYNNEI. CDR3 loop: CASSVLLQETQYF. CDR3 coding DNA: TGTGCCAGCAGTGTATTGTTACAAGAGACCCAGTACTTC.

The gene calls are TRBV3-1 (or the pseudogene TRBV3-2) and TRBJ2-5; 7 bases align to TRBD2. V shed 1 base, J shed 13 bases, and the junction held 9 bases outside the gene matches. Germline CDR1 is LGHDT and CDR2 is YNNKEL (reference sequence). This CDR3 spans 13 amino acids. In DNA form, the CDR3 reads TGTGCCAGCAGCCAAGTCTCCGAGACTAGCAGGTACTTC. Translation: CASSQVSETSRYF.

The genes are TRBV28 and TRBJ2-1; 10 bases match TRBD2. CDR3 length: 13 amino acids. Unmatched junction bases numbered 2, after V lost 7 bases and J lost 5 bases. Per the germline V gene, CDR1 is MDHEN and CDR2 is SYDVKM. The CDR3 loop reads CASMLAGDNEQFF. The DNA for the CDR3 is TGTGCCAGCATGCTAGCGGGGGACAATGAGCAGTTCTTC.

CDR3 sequence reads: CASSLGRGLGYTF. CDR3 DNA: TGTGCCAGCAGCCTCGGGCGGGGGCTTGGCTACACCTTC. V usage is TRBV11-2 and J usage is TRBJ1-2; possibly TRBD1 for D (6 bases). Germline V gives CDR1 SGHAT, CDR2 FQNNGV. The CDR3 has 13 residues. V lost 5 bases and J 7 bases, leaving 14 bases between the germline ends.

The chain combines TRBV4-3 with TRBJ2-1, with TRBD2 matching 10 bases. Trimming removed 6 bases from V and 4 bases from J; junction bases left unmatched: 6. Germline V gives CDR1 LGHNA, CDR2 YSLEER. CDR3 size: 15 residues. The CDR3 DNA reads TGCGCCAGCAGTCGGACTAGCGGCACATACAATGAGCAGTTCTTC. Translated: CASSRTSGTYNEQFF.

This clone was seen more than once but under ten times. The rearrangement uses TRBV11-2 and TRBJ2-7; 14 nucleotides agree with TRBD2. CDR3 length: 17 amino acids. Germline CDR1 SGHAT, CDR2 FQNNGV. The V and J ends lost 4 bases and 0 bases, in that order; junction bases with no gene match: 5. CDR3 protein: CASSWGLAGESSYEQYF. The CDR3 DNA reads TGTGCCAGCAGCTGGGGACTAGCGGGGGAAAGCTCCTACGAGCAGTACTTC.

The CDR3 sequence: CAPRGGANYGYTF. CDR3 in DNA: TGCGCCCCCCGGGGGGGAGCTAACTATGGCTACACCTTC. V and J are TRBV5-1 and TRBJ1-2, with D possibly being TRBD1 (5 bases). Trimming cost V 10 bases and J 0 bases, with 13 bases left between them. CDR3 length: 13 amino acids. In germline, CDR1 is SGHRS, CDR2 YFSETQ.

The gene calls are TRBV6-2 or TRBV6-3 and TRBJ2-7, with D possibly being TRBD1 (6 bases). The CDR3 loop spans 17 amino acids. The V gene's germline CDR1 is MNHEY and CDR2 SVGEGT. V was clipped by 2 bases and J by 3 bases, with 20 bases between them. This chain's CDR3 is CASSYGGRGAHSYEQYF. The CDR3 bases are TGTGCCAGCAGTTACGGGGGCCGGGGAGCGCATAGCTACGAGCAGTACTTC.